This entry lists 9 T cell receptor beta chains sequenced from one sample in a study of early T cells in non-severe SARS-CoV-2 infection. TCRdb re-derived calls from the 5' RACE reads in MiXCR, one entry per CDR3 protein. Among tens of thousands of distinct CDR3 sequences listed, about a tenth were seen once. Source material: whole blood. Receptor source: an adult who was a healthcare worker with PCR-confirmed SARS-CoV-2 infection or an uninfected control (not recorded which).

Only a few counts were recorded for this clonotype. The J gene is TRBJ2-5, the V gene TRBV29-1; 7 bases map to TRBD2. The CDR3 spans 15 residues. Germline-derived CDR1 and CDR2 are SQVTM and ANQGSEA. V was clipped by 4 bases and J by 3 bases; unmatched bases: 11. The CDR3, as DNA: TGCAGCGTTGCCGGGACTACGAGCAGCGAAGAGACCCAGTACTTC. Amino acid sequence: CSVAGTTSSEETQYF.

This rearrangement joins TRBV4-1 to TRBJ1-5; the D is unclear. Trimming cost V 2 bases and J 7 bases, with 12 bases left between them. CDR1 is MGHRA, CDR2 YSYEKL, per germline. This CDR3 has 14 residues. The CDR3 bases are TGCGCCAGCAGCCAACAGGAGGGTCTCCAGCCCCAGCATTTT. Encoded protein: CASSQQEGLQPQHF.

J is TRBJ2-1 and V is TRBV29-1; D ambiguous. This CDR3 is 14 amino acids long. V shed 1 base and J shed 5 bases, with 12 bases lying between them. In germline, CDR1 is SQVTM, CDR2 ANQGSEA. Written as DNA, the CDR3 is TGCAGCGTTGAAGCCGCGATAGGAAACAATGAGCAGTTCTTC. Its translation: CSVEAAIGNNEQFF.

In this sample, this clonotype turned up a few times. V gene TRBV6-5 combines with J gene TRBJ2-1; D might be TRBD2 (5 bases). Germline values: CDR1 MNHEY, CDR2 SVGAGI. This CDR3 is built from 13 residues. V dropped 6 bases and J dropped 10 bases, with 16 bases sitting between them. CDR3 coding DNA: TGTGCCAGCAGATATTCGGGTGGAGGAGAGCAGTTCTTC. Its translation is CASRYSGGGEQFF.

At least ten counts were recorded for this clonotype. The chain combines TRBV18 with TRBJ2-5; D gene unclear. The CDR3 runs 12 residues. V was cut by 3 bases and J by 7 bases, with 9 bases left in between. Germline V lookup: CDR1 KGHSH, CDR2 LQKENI. CDR3 nucleotides: TGTGCCAGCTCACCGGAGAGGTCGACCCAGTACTTC. Its protein is CASSPERSTQYF.

V is TRBV6-4 and J is TRBJ2-6; D perhaps matches TRBD1 (6 bases). The CDR3 runs 14 residues. Germline loops: CDR1 MRHNA, CDR2 SNTAGT. V was pared by 5 bases and J by 4 bases, with 9 bases between. The CDR3: CASSSGAGANVLTF. DNA of the CDR3: TGTGCCAGCAGTTCAGGGGCCGGGGCCAACGTCCTGACTTTC.

The chain carries TRBV7-9 and TRBJ1-1; D unresolved. With 2 bases removed from V and 1 base from J, the gap between germline ends came to 8 bases. The CDR3 has 14 amino acids. CDR1 is SEHNR and CDR2 is FQNEAQ in the germline V gene (reference sequence). CDR3 sequence reads: CASSLYSGNTEAFF. The CDR3 coding sequence is TGTGCCAGCAGCTTATACTCAGGGAACACTGAAGCTTTCTTT.

This clonotype was counted ten times or more. The chain links TRBV15 to TRBJ2-6; D is perhaps TRBD1 (6 bases). This CDR3 has 18 amino acids. The V end was cut by 0 bases, the J end by 4 bases, with 16 bases between. From germline, CDR1 is LNHNV and CDR2 YYDKDF (reference sequence). The CDR3, as DNA: TGTGCCACCAGCAGAGATTTTCTTACAGGGACCGGGGCCAACGTCCTGACTTTC. Encoded protein: CATSRDFLTGTGANVLTF.

The V gene is TRBV12-3 or TRBV12-4, the J gene TRBJ2-2, with D unresolved. Trimming took 7 bases from V and 7 from J, leaving 10 bases between them. This CDR3 has 12 residues. CDR3 sequence (DNA): TGTGCCAGCAATCAGGACGTCGGGGAGCTGTTTTTT. Its protein product is CASNQDVGELFF.